This passage covers 7 T cell receptor beta chains from one sample sequenced in a study of monozygotic twins with inflammatory bowel disease. TCRdb reanalyzed the 5' RACE reads, giving one entry per CDR3 protein sequence and no DNA. This sample's table has 420,000 or so distinct CDR3 sequences. The source material was blood. Receptor source: a human donor with ulcerative colitis or Crohn's disease, or a healthy co-twin of an affected twin (not recorded which).

This chain links TRBV20-1 with TRBJ1-5. Per the germline V gene, CDR1 is DFQATT and CDR2 is SNEGSKA (reference sequence). The CDR3 runs to 12 residues. Here the CDR3 reads CSASDQDQPQHF.

The CDR3 spells CSAAFLSSYNEQFF. This rearrangement joins TRBV20-1 to TRBJ2-1. The CDR3 is 14 amino acids. From germline, CDR1 is DFQATT and CDR2 SNEGSKA (reference sequence).

V and J are TRBV21-1 and TRBJ1-1; TCRdb designates TRBD1, a call that cannot be tested without DNA. TRBV21-1 is deemed a pseudogene. The CDR3 extends over 12 amino acids. CDR3 region: CASSASWNEAFF.

The chain recombines TRBV12-3 or TRBV12-4 with TRBJ1-5. The CDR3 contains 16 residues. The CDR3 sequence: CASSLMGGGSNQPQHF.

This rearrangement joins TRBV20-1 to TRBJ1-4. Germline V CDR1 and CDR2: DFQATT, SNEGSKA (reference sequence). The CDR3 extends over 12 amino acids. This CDR3 is CSARVIGEKLFF.

J is TRBJ2-3 and V is TRBV3-1; without DNA, the TCRdb call of TRBD2 cannot be checked. The CDR3 runs 16 residues. Germline CDR1 LGHDT, CDR2 YNNKEL (reference sequence). The chain's CDR3 is CASSQRGRWRTDTQYF.

This chain links TRBV28 with TRBJ1-3; lacking DNA, the TRBD1 call made by TCRdb goes unchecked. CDR3 length equals 14 residues. Germline lookup yields CDR1 MDHEN and CDR2 SYDVKM. The CDR3 loop is CASTPAGSGNTIYF.